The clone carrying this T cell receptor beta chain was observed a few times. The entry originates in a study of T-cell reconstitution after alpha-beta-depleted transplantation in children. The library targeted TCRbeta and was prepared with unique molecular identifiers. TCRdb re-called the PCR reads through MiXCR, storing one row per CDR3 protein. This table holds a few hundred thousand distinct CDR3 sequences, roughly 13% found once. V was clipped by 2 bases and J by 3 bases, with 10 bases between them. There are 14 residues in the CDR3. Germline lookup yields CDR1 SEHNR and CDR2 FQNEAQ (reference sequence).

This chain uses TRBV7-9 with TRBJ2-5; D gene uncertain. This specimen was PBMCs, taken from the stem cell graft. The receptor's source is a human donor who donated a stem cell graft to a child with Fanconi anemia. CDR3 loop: CASSLSDGKETQYF. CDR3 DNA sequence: TGTGCCAGCAGCTTATCTGACGGAAAAGAGACCCAGTACTTC.